These 21 T cell receptor beta chains originate from one sample sequenced in a study of T cells in Graves' hyperthyroidism and ophthalmopathy. Researchers amplified the TCR beta CDR3 regions from RNA transcripts. HTBI primers were the set used in a first-round RT-PCR of the TCR CDR3. TCRdb itself ran the multiplex PCR reads through MiXCR, one entry per CDR3 protein. This repertoire shows 90,000 to 120,000 distinct CDR3 sequences, 15% to 20% found once; its top ten account for roughly 40%. Sequenced material: blood. All receptors come from a woman aged 50 to 65 with Graves' hyperthyroidism.

The gene calls are TRBV6-5 and TRBJ1-1; a possible D gene is TRBD1 (6 bases). CDR1 and CDR2 from the germline V gene are MNHEY and SVGAGI. V was shortened by 4 bases and J by 1 base, with 16 bases between the two germline ends. This CDR3 is built from 16 residues. CDR3 sequence reads: CASSWDRRGQNTEAFF. The CDR3 DNA sequence: TGTGCCAGCAGTTGGGACCGGCGGGGGCAGAACACTGAAGCTTTCTTT.

At least ten counts were recorded for this clonotype. The DNA of the CDR3 is TGTGCCAGCAGTTTATCAGGAAGAGGTGGTTCACCCCTCCACTTT. Translated: CASSLSGRGGSPLHF. V gene TRBV28 combines with J gene TRBJ1-6; D is undetermined. V lost 1 base and J 9 bases, leaving 13 bases between the germline ends. The germline gives CDR1 MDHEN, CDR2 SYDVKM. CDR3 length equals 15 residues.

This clonotype was observed many times. This chain joins TRBV28 and TRBJ2-1; D is perhaps TRBD2 (5 bases). Trimming removed 5 bases at V and 10 bases at J, with 18 bases between. The germline V gene encodes CDR1 MDHEN and CDR2 SYDVKM. The CDR3 runs to 14 residues. CDR3 in DNA: TGTGCCAGCAGTAAGCCATCCGGGGAGAGAGAGCAGTTCTTC. Protein product: CASSKPSGEREQFF.

This clonotype has ten or more counts. The chain is built from TRBV29-1 and TRBJ2-5; D remains unclear. Germline V CDR1 and CDR2: SQVTM, ANQGSEA. V was pared by 4 bases and J by 7 bases, with 7 bases between. CDR3 length: 10 residues. The chain's CDR3 is CSVGPMTQYF. As DNA, the CDR3 is TGCAGCGTTGGTCCCATGACCCAGTACTTC. The full variable domain, in which reference TRBV29-1 and TRBJ2-5 provide the parts outside the CDR3, is SAVISQKPSRDICQRGTSLTIQCQVDSQVTMMFWYRQQPGQSLTLIATANQGSEATYESGFVIDKFPISRPNLTFSTLTVSNMSPEDSSIYLCSVGPMTQYFGPGTRLLVL.

Many counts were recorded for this clonotype. The rearrangement links TRBV6-1 to TRBJ2-4, with 10 positions matching TRBD1. Trimming took 5 bases from V and 3 from J; bases not matched to a gene: 7. CDR1 and CDR2 (germline): MNHNS, SASEGT. This CDR3 is built from 16 residues. CDR3 DNA sequence: TGTGCCAGCAGTTATACAGGACAGGGGGGCAAAAACATTCAGTACTTC. Protein: CASSYTGQGGKNIQYF.

About this clonotype itself: A read error may explain this, as a much larger clone is one base away. The gene calls are TRBV28 and TRBJ1-1; D unclear. V lost 5 bases and J 6 bases, leaving 7 bases between the germline ends. The germline gives CDR1 MDHEN, CDR2 SYDVKM. The CDR3 runs to 11 residues. The CDR3, as DNA: TGTGCCAGCAGTCTGGACGCTGAAGCTTTCTTT. Protein product: CASSLDAEAFF.

As concerns this clonotype: At one end, the junction sequence differs from germline, possibly due to a read error. The chain combines TRBV19 with TRBJ2-3, with 7 bases matching TRBD2. The CDR3 is 15 residues long. Germline values: CDR1 LNHDA, CDR2 SQIVND (reference sequence). CDR3 protein: CASSMLGLDTDAQYF. The CDR3 coding sequence is TGTGCCAGTAGTATGTTAGGACTAGACACAGATGCGCAGTATTTT.

The genes are TRBV24-1 and TRBJ2-7, with 7 bases identical to TRBD2. Germline assignment: CDR1 KGHDR and CDR2 SFDVKD. Losses at the gene ends were 2 bases for V and 4 bases for J; bases not matched to a gene: 10. This CDR3 region has 16 residues. CDR3 amino acids: CATSDWGSSGIYEQYF. Here the CDR3 DNA reads TGTGCCACCAGTGATTGGGGTTCGAGCGGGATATACGAGCAGTACTTC.

This clonotype was detected many times. The rearrangement links TRBV24-1 to TRBJ1-2; unclear D gene. Trimming removed 3 bases at V and 7 bases at J, with 5 bases between. CDR1 KGHDR and CDR2 SFDVKD come from the germline V gene. This CDR3 spans 11 amino acids. CDR3 region: CATSDELGYTF. The CDR3 coding sequence is TGTGCCACCAGTGATGAGCTTGGCTACACCTTC.

The rearrangement links TRBV18 to TRBJ2-1; tentatively, D is TRBD2 (6 bases). V gave up 6 bases and J gave up 12 bases, with 12 bases separating them. The CDR3 runs 11 residues. Germline CDR1 and CDR2: KGHSH and LQKENI. The chain's CDR3 is CASSPGGGQFF. The CDR3 bases are TGTGCCAGCTCCCCCGGGGGAGGGCAGTTCTTC.

This clonotype was seen many times. V usage is TRBV20-1 and J usage is TRBJ2-1; D not certain. CDR1 is DFQATT and CDR2 is SNEGSKA in the germline V gene (reference sequence). CDR3 size: 11 residues. CDR3 sequence: CITAADHEQFF. The CDR3, as DNA: TGCATCACTGCCGCCGATCATGAGCAGTTCTTC.

This clonotype appeared a single time. This rearrangement joins TRBV3-1 to TRBJ2-1, with TRBD2 identical over 10 bases. The CDR3 consists of 15 residues. Trimming cost V 1 base and J 9 bases; bases outside gene matches: 6. From germline, CDR1 is LGHDT and CDR2 YNNKEL (reference sequence). CDR3 bases: TGTGCCAGCAGCCAAGGGGGGCTAGCGGGAGCTGAGCAGTTCTTC. This sequence encodes CASSQGGLAGAEQFF.

This clonotype was observed at least ten times. V is TRBV5-1 and J is TRBJ1-4; D uncertain. Germline CDR1 is SGHRS and CDR2 is YFSETQ. The CDR3 sequence is 14 residues long. V gave up 0 bases and J gave up 5 bases, with 8 bases separating them. This CDR3 reads CASSLEGRNEKLFF. The CDR3 DNA is TGCGCCAGCAGCTTGGAGGGAAGAAATGAAAAACTGTTTTTT. Based on the CDR3 plus reference TRBV5-1 and TRBJ1-4, the full variable domain is KAGVTQTPRYLIKTRGQQVTLSCSPISGHRSVSWYQQTPGQGLQFLFEYFSETQRNKGNFPGRFSGRQFSNSRSEMNVSTLELGDSALYLCASSLEGRNEKLFFGSGTQLSVL.

In its sample, this clonotype was seen many times. CDR3 loop: CASSERGGNEQFF. The CDR3 region has the DNA TGTGCCAGCAGTGAGAGGGGGGGAAATGAGCAGTTCTTC. This sequence joins TRBV2 and TRBJ2-1; D possibly corresponds to TRBD2 (7 bases). The germline V gene encodes CDR1 SNHLY and CDR2 FYNNEI. The CDR3 runs 13 residues. The V end was cut by 3 bases, the J end by 7 bases, with 10 bases between.

This clonotype has a count of ten or more. The rearrangement links TRBV11-2 to TRBJ2-1; 10 positions agree with TRBD2. This CDR3 has 16 residues. The V segment lost 1 base and the J segment 5 bases; nucleotides outside the gene matches: 5. Germline V CDR1 and CDR2: SGHAT, FQNNGV. CDR3 protein: CASSLGSGRNNNEQFF. The DNA for the CDR3 is TGTGCCAGCAGCTTAGGTAGCGGGAGGAACAACAATGAGCAGTTCTTC.

This clonotype was seen repeatedly, ten times or more. The chain carries TRBV6-1 and TRBJ1-3; D remains unclear. V was cut by 1 base and J by 3 bases, with 10 bases left in between. The germline V gene encodes CDR1 MNHNS and CDR2 SASEGT. The CDR3 runs 15 residues. CDR3 amino acids: CASSEGRLLGNTIYF. The DNA for the CDR3 is TGTGCCAGCAGTGAAGGGAGGCTTCTTGGAAACACCATATATTTT.

This clonotype was counted many times. This CDR3 is CATASASRISTDTQYF. CDR3 bases: TGTGCCACCGCCAGTGCCAGCAGAATCAGCACAGATACGCAGTATTTT. The chain joins TRBV24-1 to TRBJ2-3; D gene ambiguous. The CDR3 contains 16 residues. Germline V gene lookup returns CDR1 KGHDR and CDR2 SFDVKD. Trimming stripped 9 bases from V and 0 bases from J, with 18 bases between.

This clonotype was counted ten times or more. The V gene is TRBV2, the J gene TRBJ2-2; perhaps D is TRBD1 or TRBD2 (6 bases each). The V gene's germline CDR1 is SNHLY and CDR2 FYNNEI. This CDR3 has 15 amino acids. Trimming took off 6 bases at V and 7 bases at J, with 18 bases between the two ends. The CDR3 is CASSPEGVGVGELFF. CDR3 bases: TGTGCCAGCAGCCCGGAGGGGGTAGGCGTCGGGGAGCTGTTTTTT.

CDR3 protein: CASSYLGNGEQFF. DNA for the CDR3: TGTGCCAGCAGTTACTTAGGGAATGGTGAGCAGTTCTTC. The chain joins TRBV6-5 to TRBJ2-1, with D unclear. The ends were cut back, 1 base at V and 9 bases at J, with 10 bases in the middle. CDR1 is MNHEY and CDR2 is SVGAGI in the germline V gene. This CDR3 spans 13 amino acids.

The chain joins TRBV24-1 to TRBJ2-2; either TRBD1 or TRBD2 may supply D (5 bases each). Deletions cut 0 bases from V and 1 base from J, with 11 bases between. CDR3 length equals 17 residues. Germline lookup yields CDR1 KGHDR and CDR2 SFDVKD. The CDR3 sequence: CATSDLQGRVNTGELFF. For the CDR3, the DNA is TGTGCCACCAGTGATTTGCAGGGACGGGTGAACACCGGGGAGCTGTTTTTT.

At least ten counts were recorded for this clonotype. The chain carries TRBV28 and TRBJ1-2; 9 nucleotides match TRBD1. J was trimmed by 4 bases and V by 8 bases; bases with no gene match: 8. Per the germline V gene, CDR1 is MDHEN and CDR2 is SYDVKM. CDR3 length equals 14 residues. CDR3 sequence: CASLGTGSIYGYTF. As DNA, the CDR3 is TGTGCCAGCCTTGGGACAGGGTCTATCTATGGCTACACCTTC.